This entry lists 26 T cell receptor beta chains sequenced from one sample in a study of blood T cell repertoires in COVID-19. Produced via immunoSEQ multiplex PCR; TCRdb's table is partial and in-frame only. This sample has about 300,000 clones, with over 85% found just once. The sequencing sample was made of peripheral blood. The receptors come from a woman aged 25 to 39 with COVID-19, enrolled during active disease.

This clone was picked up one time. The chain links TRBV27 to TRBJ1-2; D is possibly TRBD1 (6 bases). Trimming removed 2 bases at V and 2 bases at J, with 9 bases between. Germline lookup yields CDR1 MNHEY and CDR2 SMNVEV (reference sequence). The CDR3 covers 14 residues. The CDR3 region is CASSLRGGNYGYTF. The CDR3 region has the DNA TGTGCCAGCAGTTTAAGGGGGGGCAACTATGGCTACACCTTC.

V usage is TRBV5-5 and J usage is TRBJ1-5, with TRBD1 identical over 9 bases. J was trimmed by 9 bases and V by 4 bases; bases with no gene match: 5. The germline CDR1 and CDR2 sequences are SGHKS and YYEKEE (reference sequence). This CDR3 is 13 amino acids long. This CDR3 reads CASSEQGAWPQHF. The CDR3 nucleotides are TGTGCCAGCAGCGAACAGGGGGCCTGGCCCCAGCATTTT.

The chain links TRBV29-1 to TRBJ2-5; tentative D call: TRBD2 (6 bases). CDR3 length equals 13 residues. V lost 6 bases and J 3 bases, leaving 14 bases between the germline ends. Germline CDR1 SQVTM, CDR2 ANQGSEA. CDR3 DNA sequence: TGCAGCGTCCCTGGGCCGGGAGAAGAGACCCAGTACTTC. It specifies CSVPGPGEETQYF.

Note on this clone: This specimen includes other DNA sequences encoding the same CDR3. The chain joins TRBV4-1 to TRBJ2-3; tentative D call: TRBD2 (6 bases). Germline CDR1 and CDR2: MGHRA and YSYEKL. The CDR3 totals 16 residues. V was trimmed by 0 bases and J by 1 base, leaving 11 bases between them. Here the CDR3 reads CASSQEVTGGTDTQYF. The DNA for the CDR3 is TGCGCCAGCAGCCAAGAAGTTACGGGGGGCACAGATACGCAGTATTTT.

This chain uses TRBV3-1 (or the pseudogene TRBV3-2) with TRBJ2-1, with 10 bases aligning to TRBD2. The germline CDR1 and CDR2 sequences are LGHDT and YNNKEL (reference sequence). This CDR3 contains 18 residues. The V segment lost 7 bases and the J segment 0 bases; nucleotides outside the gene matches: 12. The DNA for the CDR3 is TGTGCCAGCACCCCATTCCTAGCGGGGGACCCCTCCTACAATGAGCAGTTCTTC. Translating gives CASTPFLAGDPSYNEQFF.

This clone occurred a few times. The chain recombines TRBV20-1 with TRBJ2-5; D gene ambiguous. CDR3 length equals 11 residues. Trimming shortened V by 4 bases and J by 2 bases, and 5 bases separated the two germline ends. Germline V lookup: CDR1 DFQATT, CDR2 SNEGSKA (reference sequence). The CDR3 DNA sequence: TGCAGTGCTACTCTGCAAGAGACCCAGTACTTC. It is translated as CSATLQETQYF.

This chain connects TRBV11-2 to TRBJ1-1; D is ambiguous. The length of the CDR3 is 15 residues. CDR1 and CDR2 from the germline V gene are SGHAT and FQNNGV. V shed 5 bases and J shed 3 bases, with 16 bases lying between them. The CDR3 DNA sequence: TGTGCCAGCAGCCGCCGGGTCGGGGATTACACTGAAGCTTTCTTT. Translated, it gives CASSRRVGDYTEAFF.

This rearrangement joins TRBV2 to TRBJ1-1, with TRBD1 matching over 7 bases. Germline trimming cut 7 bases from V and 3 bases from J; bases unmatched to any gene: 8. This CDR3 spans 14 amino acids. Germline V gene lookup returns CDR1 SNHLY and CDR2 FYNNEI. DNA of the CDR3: TGTGCCAGCAATCGACAGGGTAGGGACACTGAAGCTTTCTTT. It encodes CASNRQGRDTEAFF.

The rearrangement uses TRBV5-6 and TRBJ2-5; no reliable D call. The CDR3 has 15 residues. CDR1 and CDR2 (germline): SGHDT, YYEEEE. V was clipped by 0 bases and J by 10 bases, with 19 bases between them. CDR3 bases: TGTGCCAGCAGCTTGGGGGCAGCCGCCCCGAGAGACCAGTACTTC. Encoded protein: CASSLGAAAPRDQYF.

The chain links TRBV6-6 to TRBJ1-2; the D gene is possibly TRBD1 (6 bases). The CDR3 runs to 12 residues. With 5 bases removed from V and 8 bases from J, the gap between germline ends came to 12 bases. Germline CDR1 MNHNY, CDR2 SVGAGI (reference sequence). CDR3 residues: CASSPSGEGYTF. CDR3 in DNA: TGTGCCAGCAGTCCCTCAGGGGAGGGCTACACCTTC.

This chain's CDR3 is CASSPGAGGRTGELFF. The CDR3 nucleotides are TGCGCCAGCAGCCCGGGTGCGGGGGGGCGGACCGGGGAGCTGTTTTTT. The V gene is TRBV4-1, the J gene TRBJ2-2; 9 nucleotides match TRBD2. J was trimmed by 5 bases and V by 4 bases; bases with no gene match: 8. Germline CDR1 reads MGHRA; CDR2 reads YSYEKL. The CDR3 spans 16 residues.

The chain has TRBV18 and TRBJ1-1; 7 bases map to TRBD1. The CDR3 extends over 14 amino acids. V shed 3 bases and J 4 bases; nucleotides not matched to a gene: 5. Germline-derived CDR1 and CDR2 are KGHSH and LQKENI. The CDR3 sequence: CASSPATGPTEAFF. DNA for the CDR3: TGTGCCAGCTCACCCGCGACAGGGCCCACTGAAGCTTTCTTT. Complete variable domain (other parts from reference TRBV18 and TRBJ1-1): NAGVMQNPRHLVRRRGQEARLRCSPMKGHSHVYWYRQLPEEGLKFMVYLQKENIIDESGMPKERFSAEFPKEGPSILRIQQVVRGDSAAYFCASSPATGPTEAFFGQGTRLTVV.

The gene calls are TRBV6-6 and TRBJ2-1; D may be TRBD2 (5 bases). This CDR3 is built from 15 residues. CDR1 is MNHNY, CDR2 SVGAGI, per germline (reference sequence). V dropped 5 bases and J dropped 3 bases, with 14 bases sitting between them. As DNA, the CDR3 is TGTGCCAGCAGTACCGACGGGGAGAACTACAATGAGCAGTTCTTC. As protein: CASSTDGENYNEQFF.

CDR3 loop: CASSQGNRDRANGYTF. In DNA, the CDR3 is TGCGCCAGCAGCCAAGGGAACCGGGACAGGGCAAATGGCTACACCTTC. The V call is TRBV4-1, the J call TRBJ1-2, with 9 bases lining up with TRBD1. V shed 1 base, J shed 6 bases, and the junction held 9 bases outside the gene matches. The CDR3 is 16 residues long. In germline, CDR1 is MGHRA, CDR2 YSYEKL.

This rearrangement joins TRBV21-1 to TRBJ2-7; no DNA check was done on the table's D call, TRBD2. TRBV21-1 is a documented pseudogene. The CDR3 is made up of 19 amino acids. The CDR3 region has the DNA TGTGCCAGCAGCAAATGGGCGGGACTAGCGGGGGAAAGCTCCTACGAGCAGTACGTC. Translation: CASSKWAGLAGESSYEQYV.

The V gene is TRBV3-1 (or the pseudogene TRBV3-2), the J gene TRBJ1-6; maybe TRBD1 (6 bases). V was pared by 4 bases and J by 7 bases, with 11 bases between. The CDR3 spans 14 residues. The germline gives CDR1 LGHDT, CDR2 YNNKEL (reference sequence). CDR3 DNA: TGTGCCAGCAGCCGAAATACAGGGAATTCACCCCTCCACTTT. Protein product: CASSRNTGNSPLHF.

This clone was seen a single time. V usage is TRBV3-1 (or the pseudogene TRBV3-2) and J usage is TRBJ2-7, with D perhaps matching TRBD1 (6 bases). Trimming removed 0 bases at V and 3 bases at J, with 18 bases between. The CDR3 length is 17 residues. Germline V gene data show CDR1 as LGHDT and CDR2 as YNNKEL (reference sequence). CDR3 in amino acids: CASSQDEGGPSFYEQYF. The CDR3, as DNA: TGTGCCAGCAGCCAAGATGAAGGGGGACCGTCATTCTACGAGCAGTACTTC.

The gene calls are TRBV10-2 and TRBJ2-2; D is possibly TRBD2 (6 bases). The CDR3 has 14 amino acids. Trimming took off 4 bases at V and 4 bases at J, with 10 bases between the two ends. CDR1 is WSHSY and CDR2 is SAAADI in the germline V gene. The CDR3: CASSALASTGELFF. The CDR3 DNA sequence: TGCGCCAGCAGTGCTCTAGCGAGCACCGGGGAGCTGTTTTTT.

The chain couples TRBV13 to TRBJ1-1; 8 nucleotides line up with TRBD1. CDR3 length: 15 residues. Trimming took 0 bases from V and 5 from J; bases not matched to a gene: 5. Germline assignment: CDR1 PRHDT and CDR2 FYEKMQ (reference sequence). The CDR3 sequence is CASSLGGQGNTEAFF. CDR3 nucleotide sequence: TGTGCCAGCAGCTTAGGAGGACAGGGAAATACTGAAGCTTTCTTT.

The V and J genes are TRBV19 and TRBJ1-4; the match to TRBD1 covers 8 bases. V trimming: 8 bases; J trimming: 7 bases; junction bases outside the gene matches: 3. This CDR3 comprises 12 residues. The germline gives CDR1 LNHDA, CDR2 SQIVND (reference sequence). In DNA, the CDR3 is TGTGCCAGTGGACAGGGTAGTGAAAAACTGTTTTTT. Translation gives CASGQGSEKLFF.

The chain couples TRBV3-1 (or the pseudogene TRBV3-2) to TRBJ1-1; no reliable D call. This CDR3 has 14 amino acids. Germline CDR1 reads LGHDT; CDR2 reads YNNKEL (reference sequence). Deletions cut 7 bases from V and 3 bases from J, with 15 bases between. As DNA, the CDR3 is TGTGCCAGCATGTCGGCACTCGGGGACACTGAAGCTTTCTTT. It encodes CASMSALGDTEAFF.

CDR3 sequence (DNA): TGTGCCAGTAGTATATCGGGGGAGGATACGCAGTATTTT. Protein: CASSISGEDTQYF. The chain is built from TRBV19 and TRBJ2-3; TRBD2 is a possible D gene (6 bases). Germline V gene sequence: CDR1 LNHDA, CDR2 SQIVND (reference sequence). The V end lost 2 bases, the J end lost 6 bases, and 9 bases lay between the germline ends. The CDR3 has 13 residues.

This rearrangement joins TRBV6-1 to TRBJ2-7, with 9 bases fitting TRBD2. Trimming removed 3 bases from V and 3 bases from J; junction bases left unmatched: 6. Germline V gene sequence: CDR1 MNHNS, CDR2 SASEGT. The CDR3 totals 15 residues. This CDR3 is CASSEGLAGIYEQYV. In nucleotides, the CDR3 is TGTGCCAGCAGTGAGGGGCTAGCGGGGATCTACGAGCAGTACGTC.

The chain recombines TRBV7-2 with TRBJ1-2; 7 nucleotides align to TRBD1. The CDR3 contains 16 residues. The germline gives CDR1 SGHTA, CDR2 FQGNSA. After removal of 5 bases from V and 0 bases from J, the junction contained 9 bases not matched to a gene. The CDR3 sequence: CASSQTGTVPNYGYTF. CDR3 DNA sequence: TGTGCCAGCAGCCAGACCGGGACAGTTCCTAACTATGGCTACACCTTC.

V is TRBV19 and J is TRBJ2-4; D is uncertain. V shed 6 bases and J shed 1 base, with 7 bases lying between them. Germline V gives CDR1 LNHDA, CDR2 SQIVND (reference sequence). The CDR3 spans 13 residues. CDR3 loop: CASRGSAKNIQYF. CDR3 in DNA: TGTGCCAGTAGGGGCTCGGCCAAAAACATTCAGTACTTC.

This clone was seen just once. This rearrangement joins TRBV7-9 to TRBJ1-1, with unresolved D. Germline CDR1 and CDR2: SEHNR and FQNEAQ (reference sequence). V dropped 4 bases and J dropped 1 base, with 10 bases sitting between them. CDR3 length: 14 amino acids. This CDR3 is CASSSEGRNTEAFF. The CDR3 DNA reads TGTGCCAGCAGCTCAGAGGGCAGGAACACTGAAGCTTTCTTT.